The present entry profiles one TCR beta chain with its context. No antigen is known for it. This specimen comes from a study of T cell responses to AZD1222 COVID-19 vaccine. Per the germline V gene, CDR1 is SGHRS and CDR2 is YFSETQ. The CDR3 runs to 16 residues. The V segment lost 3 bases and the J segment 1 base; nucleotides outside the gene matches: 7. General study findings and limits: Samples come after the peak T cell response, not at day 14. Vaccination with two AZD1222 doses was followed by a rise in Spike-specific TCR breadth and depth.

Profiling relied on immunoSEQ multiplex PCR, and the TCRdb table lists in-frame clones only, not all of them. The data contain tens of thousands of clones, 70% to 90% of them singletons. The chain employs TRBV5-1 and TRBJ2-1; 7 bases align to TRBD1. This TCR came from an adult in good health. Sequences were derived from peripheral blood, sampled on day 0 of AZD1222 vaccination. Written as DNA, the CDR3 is TGCGCCAGCAGCTCCCGACAGGGTGCTTCCTACAATGAGCAGTTCTTC. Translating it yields CASSSRQGASYNEQFF.